A single T cell receptor beta chain is shown here with its context. This receptor's antigen is unknown. No per-base quality is available; no much larger clone lies one base away. From the cysteine up to the phenylalanine, the CDR3 has a length of 13 residues. Kept here is only the CDR3 DNA, which spans 39 bases and is read in frame from base 1. Germline trimming: 3 bases from V, 9 bases from J; junction bases outside gene matches: 1. The germline V gene specifies MRHNA as CDR1 and SNTAGT as CDR2. The treatment or condition label, as the study defines it: approximately nine-day PBMC culture with coronavirus spike peptide pools or control peptides (ViraFEST assay). The ViraFEST assay was used in the study, in which antigen-specific T cells were expanded with peptide pools and expanded clonotypes were subsequently identified by TCR sequencing. Positive SARS-CoV-2 PCR tests in the convalescent patients dated from March to December 2020, before Alpha, Beta and Delta variants emerged in the United States. Each well held more than 1.5 million PBMCs cultured in IMDM containing approximately 5% human AB serum and 9 to 10 IU/ml IL-2, with 8.5 to 10 ug/ml peptide pools added. Half of the culture medium was replaced with fresh IL-2-containing medium on days 3 and 7. Once the cells had been in culture for over nine days, the EasySep CD4+ T cell isolation kit was used to isolate CD4+ T cells by negative selection. Ficoll-Paque Plus gradient centrifugation was used to isolate PBMCs from whole blood, and the isolated PBMCs were then either used fresh or cryopreserved at -140C. Each culture condition was generally run in triplicate wells.

This record comes from a study of vaccination and CD4 T cells after COVID-19 (dated by TCRdb to between 2021 and 2024). For the study in its entirety: Convalescent patients had a positive SARS-CoV-2 result on nasal swab PCR, and of these patients, some 10 had mild disease and one had severe disease. Culture stimuli were overlapping spike peptide pools from SARS-CoV-2 and from the common cold coronaviruses HCoV-NL63, HCoV-OC43 and HCoV-229E. The time from the second vaccine dose to post-vaccine blood sampling had a median of roughly 77 days and ranged from roughly 13 to 241 days. Control cultures received a CEFX viral epitope pool as the positive control, an HIV-1 Nef peptide pool as the negative control, or no peptide. The convalescent cohort included six males and four females, with two Hispanic individuals, seven Caucasians, two Asians and one multiracial person. Each participant got two doses of either the Pfizer-BioNTech BNT162b2 vaccine (n=8) or the Moderna mRNA-1273 vaccine (n=2). Post-COVID blood samples were collected from convalescent patients a median of roughly 100 days after diagnosis, with a range of roughly 30 to 161 days. In around nine COVID-19 convalescent patients and a handful of infection-naive healthy vaccine recipients, the spike-specific CD4+ TCR repertoire before mRNA vaccination was compared with the repertoire after mRNA vaccination.

The paper's findings and limits, for the study overall: Of the vaccine-specific clones found in convalescent patients, nearly all (304 of 307) were mono-reactive for SARS-CoV-2 spike instead of being cross-reactive with common cold coronaviruses. The median count of SARS-CoV-2-reactive clonotypes went up from about 23 after infection to 38 after vaccination, although the change was not significant. Among convalescent patients, a median about 86% of the SARS-CoV-2-reactive clones seen after vaccination appeared only after vaccination, which suggests priming specific to the vaccine. The number of convalescent patients in the study was relatively small, and the study did not examine early timepoints following natural infection.

Library generation was performed with PCR. DNA from cultured CD4+ T cells was subjected to TCR sequencing with the Oncomine TCR Beta short-read assay at the Johns Hopkins FTIC core. The QIAamp micro DNA kit was used to extract genomic DNA from the cultured CD4+ T cells. The Oncomine TCR Beta libraries from cultured CD4+ T cells were pooled using unique dual indexes and then sequenced on an Illumina iSeq 100. Processing in the source paper ran as follows. Non-productive sequences were removed, and CDR3s that did not start with C, did not end with F or W, or were shorter than 7 amino acids were discarded. The MANAFEST web application identified antigen-specific clonotypes by comparing peptide-stimulated wells against reference wells and other culture wells. Positive clones required FDR below 0.05, an odds ratio above 5, and productive frequency above 0.1% in at least two of three replicate wells. A clonotype counted as cross-reactive if it showed significant expansion both in the SARS-CoV-2 spike wells and in at least one common cold coronavirus spike condition. Using R version 3.6.1, CDR3 homology was evaluated through Levenshtein distances (stringdist) along with unrooted phylogenetic trees (ape). TCRdb ran its own pipeline on the public reads, namely fastp trimming at Q25 and MiXCR clone calling, and kept in-frame beta chains. Rows matching on CDR3 protein sequence are summarized as one entry with the most common DNA and genes. The V and J calls follow TCRdb's processing rather than the paper's. The sample table records about 20,000 distinct CDR3 sequences; approximately 45% of these occur just once. The ten most abundant clones make up under 5% of the sample.

This receptor was taken from a human donor who had recovered from COVID-19. The chain is encoded by TRBV6-4 joined to TRBJ2-1; 11 central bases correspond to TRBD2. Sample: CD4+ T cells from blood, cultured in vitro, taken before SARS-CoV-2 vaccination. The CDR3 corresponds to CASSELAGVEQFF. The nucleotide sequence reads TGTGCCAGCAGTGAACTAGCGGGGGTTGAGCAGTTCTTC.